This TCR beta chain stems from a study of prognosis after radiotherapy for stage I lung cancer. In its sample, this clonotype was seen many times. The study amplified the TCR beta CDR3 region from genomic DNA. This amplification was carried out by two rounds of multiplex PCR. The authors ran first-round PCR with primers specific to each TRBV and TRBJ gene. MiXCR, applied by TCRdb to the multiplex PCR reads, yields one record per CDR3 protein. The sample records around 16,000 distinct CDR3 sequences, around 42% being singletons. The receptor comes from a donor over 45 with non-small cell lung cancer. Sequenced here: PBMCs, sampled before or after stereotactic body radiation therapy (not recorded which).

For the CDR3, the DNA is TGTGCCAGCAGCTTAGTCCCGATGGACTCCTACAATGAGCAGTTCTTC. Residues: CASSLVPMDSYNEQFF. The V call is TRBV13, the J call TRBJ2-1, with D uncertain. The CDR3 covers 16 residues. Germline assignment: CDR1 PRHDT and CDR2 FYEKMQ (reference sequence). V was shortened by 1 base and J by 0 bases, with 10 bases between the two germline ends.